Described below is a single T cell receptor beta chain sequence and its context. Its antigen is still unknown. This record belongs to a study of PD-L1 blockade in urothelial cancer. Study in general: Twenty-five of the 29 patients were men with bladder-origin urothelial cancer. Chemotherapy regimens numbering 0 to 3 had been given to patients. Blood was analyzed 3 weeks (second dose) and 6 weeks after treatment start. Study-wide points: Having blood TCR clonality under the median before treatment predicted better survival.

Noted time point: peripheral blood 6 weeks after treatment start. This CDR3 has 18 amino acids. The data were produced by immunoSEQ multiplex PCR, yet TCRdb's version contains in-frame clones alone and is incomplete. The sample holds about 91,000 clones, less than 85% seen once. This rearrangement joins TRBV12-1 to TRBJ2-1; the D call in the table, TRBD2, was not verified against the DNA. TRBV12-1 is a pseudogene segment. The TCR originated in a man aged 65-85 years with urothelial cancer. The sample consisted of PBMCs, taken around atezolizumab (anti-PD-L1) treatment. CDR3 nucleotides: TGTGCCAGCAGCTCTCCAGCGTTTAGCGGGAGCTCCTACAATGAGCAGTTCTTC. Translating it yields CASSSPAFSGSSYNEQFF.